A single T cell receptor beta chain is shown here with its context. Using immunoSEQ multiplex PCR, the repertoire was profiled, and TCRdb retains in-frame clones only, with some absent. The sample records 88,000 or so clones, less than 90% being singletons. V trimming: 3 bases; J trimming: 3 bases; junction bases outside the gene matches: 6. This CDR3 is built from 16 residues. CDR1 LGHNT and CDR2 FRNRAP come from the germline V gene. The data belong to a study of blood T cell repertoires in COVID-19. This rearrangement joins TRBV12-5 to TRBJ2-2; 8 positions match TRBD2. Sequencing was done on a sample of peripheral blood. The sequence was obtained from a man aged 55 to 70 with acute or convalescent COVID-19. CDR3 protein: CASGFTSGGDTGELFF. The CDR3 DNA sequence: TGTGCTAGTGGTTTCACCTCGGGAGGGGACACCGGGGAGCTGTTTTTT.